The T cell receptor beta chain described here comes from a study of blood T cells in healthy people across ages. Primed by a sample-barcoded 5' primer and a J-beta primer mix, a second PCR proceeded for 7 to 11 cycles. TCRdb independently ran MiXCR on the 5' RACE reads; one entry per CDR3 protein. This sample yields under 1,000,000 distinct CDR3 sequences, of which about 34% are seen a single time; 13% belongs to the top ten. Study-wide results and limits: Estimates based on one million T cells were treated as lower bounds. Aged donors had fewer naive CD4+ cells and lower diversity than long-lived donors. With age, beta diversity per million T cells declined roughly linearly, significantly by about 37.

Germline V gene lookup returns CDR1 KGHSH and CDR2 LQKENI. V was clipped by 6 bases and J by 6 bases; unmatched bases: 13. The CDR3 runs 16 residues. This clonotype was observed a few times. Its antigen is undetermined. The chain joins TRBV18 to TRBJ2-3, with 9 bases aligning to TRBD2. The origin of this receptor is a man aged 18-30 years in good health. Sequenced material: blood. As DNA, the CDR3 is TGTGCCAGCTCTACCACGGGACTAGCAGACCTTGATACGCAGTATTTT. Translating gives CASSTTGLADLDTQYF.